Below are 7 T cell receptor beta chains sequenced from a single sample in a study of blood T cell repertoires in COVID-19. Sequencing used immunoSEQ multiplex PCR; TCRdb keeps in-frame clones, though not all of them. The sample includes about 430,000 clones, more than 70% of them seen just once. Specimen: PBMCs or T cells enriched from blood (not recorded which). Receptor source: a woman younger than 35 who had been exposed to COVID-19.

CDR3 loop: CASSQDPGFNTGELFF. The CDR3 DNA reads TGCGCCAGCAGCCAGGATCCGGGATTTAACACCGGGGAGCTGTTTTTT. The chain joins TRBV4-1 to TRBJ2-2; D possibly corresponds to TRBD2 (5 bases). Per the germline V gene, CDR1 is MGHRA and CDR2 is YSYEKL. The CDR3 is 16 amino acids. V lost 3 bases to trimming and J lost 2 bases, with 13 bases between them.

The count of this clone is one. The V gene is TRBV7-8, the J gene TRBJ2-7; 9 nucleotides align to TRBD1. Germline CDR1 is SGHVS and CDR2 is FQNEAQ. The CDR3 extends over 14 amino acids. The V segment lost 5 bases and the J segment 6 bases; nucleotides outside the gene matches: 8. DNA of the CDR3: TGTGCCAGCAGCGCCATGACAGGGGGGGCCGAGCAGTACTTC. Translating it yields CASSAMTGGAEQYF.

The chain recombines TRBV10-3 with TRBJ2-1; 7 bases align to TRBD2. Germline V CDR1 and CDR2: ENHRY, SYGVKD. The CDR3 totals 13 residues. The J segment lost 6 bases and the V segment lost 7 bases, leaving 6 bases of the junction unmatched. The CDR3 DNA reads as TGTGCCATCACCGCGGGGGATCTCAATGAGCAGTTCTTC. Its translation is CAITAGDLNEQFF.

The chain is built from TRBV28 and TRBJ2-7; D unclear. Trimming shortened V by 6 bases and J by 2 bases, and 11 bases separated the two germline ends. Germline CDR1 MDHEN, CDR2 SYDVKM. The CDR3 is 13 residues long. The CDR3 here is CASRPGLTYEQYF. The CDR3 DNA reads as TGTGCCAGCAGACCCGGGTTGACCTACGAGCAGTACTTC.

This clone was seen more than once but under ten times. This rearrangement joins TRBV7-2 to TRBJ1-4; 7 nucleotides match TRBD1. There are 15 residues in the CDR3. The germline gives CDR1 SGHTA, CDR2 FQGNSA. Germline trimming cut 5 bases from V and 4 bases from J; bases unmatched to any gene: 7. The CDR3 reads CASSARTGSNEKLFF. The CDR3 coding sequence is TGTGCCAGCAGCGCGCGGACAGGCAGTAATGAAAAACTGTTTTTT.

The chain has TRBV10-1 and TRBJ2-1; no clear D gene. This CDR3 spans 14 amino acids. V shed 3 bases and J shed 4 bases, with 10 bases lying between them. In germline, CDR1 is WNHNN, CDR2 SYGVQD (reference sequence). This chain's CDR3 is CASSDPSGYNEQFF. The DNA of the CDR3 is TGCGCCAGCAGTGATCCTTCCGGGTACAATGAGCAGTTCTTC.

The chain uses TRBV7-9 and TRBJ2-1; TRBD1 agrees at 10 bases. CDR1 SEHNR and CDR2 FQNEAQ come from the germline V gene (reference sequence). This CDR3 is 14 amino acids long. Trimming at V came to 6 bases and at J to 5 bases, leaving 4 bases not matched to a gene. The CDR3 sequence is CASSLGQGDNEQFF. CDR3 sequence (DNA): TGTGCCAGCAGTCTAGGACAGGGGGACAATGAGCAGTTCTTC.